This T cell receptor beta chain was captured by sequencing in a study of T cells in Graves' hyperthyroidism and ophthalmopathy. The CDR3 regions of TCR beta were amplified from RNA transcripts. The primer set for the first-round RT-PCR of the TCR CDR3 was HTBI. TCRdb redid the calling of the multiplex PCR reads with MiXCR, one entry per CDR3 protein. The sample holds about 300,000 distinct CDR3 sequences, around a quarter seen once. At least ten counts were recorded for this clonotype. Germline V gives CDR1 SNHLY, CDR2 FYNNEI. This CDR3 is built from 13 residues. V lost 1 base to trimming and J lost 3 bases, with 3 bases between them.

The TCR comes from a man in his forties with Graves' hyperthyroidism that later progressed to Graves' ophthalmopathy. The chain carries TRBV2 and TRBJ2-2, with D uncertain. The sequenced material came from blood. The DNA of the CDR3 is TGTGCCAGCAGTGAAGTTGACACCGGGGAGCTGTTTTTT. As protein: CASSEVDTGELFF.